These T cell receptor beta chains were read from a single sample in a study of blood T cells in healthy people across ages. One entry per CDR3 protein results from TCRdb running MiXCR on the 5' RACE reads. The repertoire holds about 1.4 million distinct CDR3 sequences, with approximately 59% as singletons. The sample was blood. These receptor sequences come from a man younger than 35 in good health. The CDR3 runs from the conserved cysteine through the conserved F or W. A D gene is named only where the DNA matches it firmly. Size is stated for part of the rows, as once, few or many counts, or as a class when the clone is expanded.

j_call clone_size v_call d_call cdr3_aa cdr3_nt
TRBJ2-7 . TRBV4-1 TRBD2 CASSQEGGLAREQYF TGCGCCAGCAGCCAAGAGGGGGGACTAGCGCGCGAGCAGTACTTC
TRBJ2-3 few TRBV4-2 TRBD2 CASSQDLAGGFSTDTQYF TGTGCCAGCAGCCAAGATTTAGCGGGGGGATTTTCCACAGATACGCAGTATTTT
TRBJ2-1 . TRBV20-1 . CSARDPLREFYNEQFF TGCAGTGCTAGAGATCCCCTTCGGGAATTCTACAATGAGCAGTTCTTC
TRBJ2-7 . TRBV7-9 . CASSLERAWHEQYF TGTGCCAGCAGCTTAGAGAGGGCATGGCACGAGCAGTACTTC
TRBJ2-3 few TRBV6-5 . CASSWAATDTQYF TGTGCCAGCAGTTGGGCAGCCACAGATACGCAGTATTTT
TRBJ2-7 . TRBV27 . CASSHPTRGRYEQYF TGTGCCAGCAGTCACCCGACAAGGGGCAGGTACGAGCAGTACTTC
TRBJ2-3 . TRBV20-1 . CSARFGGSTDTQYF TGCAGTGCTAGATTCGGCGGATCCACAGATACGCAGTATTTT
TRBJ2-5 . TRBV9 TRBD1 CASTGRGQGETQYF TGTGCCAGCACCGGACGGGGACAGGGAGAGACCCAGTACTTC
TRBJ2-1 . TRBV4-1 . CASSQVEVAGSYNEQFF TGCGCCAGCAGCCAAGTGGAAGTTGCTGGCTCCTACAATGAGCAGTTCTTC
TRBJ2-7 . TRBV6-9 . CASSYLPGPSSYEQYF TGTGCCAGCAGTTATTTACCGGGCCCTAGCTCCTACGAGCAGTACTTC
TRBJ1-1 . TRBV25-1 . CASSEYLPGLNTEAFF TGTGCCAGCAGTGAATATCTGCCAGGCTTGAACACTGAAGCTTTCTTT
TRBJ1-2 . TRBV27 TRBD1 CASSLSPGQGSSYGYTF TGTGCCAGCAGTTTATCCCCGGGACAGGGATCGAGCTATGGCTACACCTTC
TRBJ2-3 . TRBV20-1 TRBD2 CSANSGGGTDTQYF TGCAGTGCTAATAGCGGGGGGGGTACAGATACGCAGTATTTT
TRBJ2-5 . TRBV29-1 TRBD1 CSGRGTGSFEQYF TGCAGCGGTCGCGGGACAGGGTCTTTTGAGCAGTACTTC
TRBJ2-5 . TRBV3-1 TRBD1 CASSQDLDREWEQYF TGTGCCAGCAGCCAAGATCTTGACAGGGAGTGGGAGCAGTACTTC